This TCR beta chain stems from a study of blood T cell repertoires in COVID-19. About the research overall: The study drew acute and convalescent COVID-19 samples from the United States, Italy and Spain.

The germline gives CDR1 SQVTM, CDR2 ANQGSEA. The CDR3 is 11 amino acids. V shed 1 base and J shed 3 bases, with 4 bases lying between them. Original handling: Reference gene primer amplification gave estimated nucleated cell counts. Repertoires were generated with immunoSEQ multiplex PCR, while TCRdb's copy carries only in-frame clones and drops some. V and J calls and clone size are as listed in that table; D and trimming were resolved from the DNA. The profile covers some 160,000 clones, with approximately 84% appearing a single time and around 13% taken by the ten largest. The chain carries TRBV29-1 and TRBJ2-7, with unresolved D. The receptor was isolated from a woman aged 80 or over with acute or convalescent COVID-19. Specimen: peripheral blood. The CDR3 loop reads CSVEAFYEQYF. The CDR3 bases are TGCAGCGTTGAAGCTTTCTACGAGCAGTACTTC.